This T cell receptor beta chain comes out of a study of tumor and adjacent non-tumor tissue in lung cancer. At the level of the study: Patients were aged about 30 to 76, nine to eleven men and about 5 women, stage I to III. Study-level points and caveats: Tumor tissue had significantly higher TCR diversity than normal lung. Normal lung showed higher cumulative top 100 clone frequency than tumor. Patients with more diverse tumor TCRs had worse survival.

Three rounds of nested PCR, following a modified ARM-PCR protocol, produced the TCRbeta library. TCRdb reanalysed the multiplex PCR reads using MiXCR and keeps one entry per CDR3 protein. This table has around 210,000 distinct CDR3 sequences, over 55% appearing once. V shed 3 bases and J shed 2 bases, with 5 bases lying between them. Germline V gene lookup returns CDR1 MNHNS and CDR2 SASEGT. CDR3 length equals 12 residues. RNA was extracted from bulk tissue without any cell sorting. Note on this clonotype: The antigen is unknown.

This chain uses TRBV6-1 with TRBJ2-7; no clear D gene. Sample: lung tumor tissue. The TCR was taken from a man aged 60-69 years with non-small cell lung cancer. The CDR3 is CASSDGTYEQYF. The CDR3 region has the DNA TGTGCCAGCAGTGATGGGACCTACGAGCAGTACTTC.